Listed here are 29 T cell receptor beta chains from one sample, sequenced in a study of Graves' ophthalmopathy and Graves' hyperthyroidism. TCR beta CDR3 regions were amplified from RNA transcripts. Following a first-round RT-PCR that used HTBI primers, a second-round multiplex PCR was carried out. TCRdb redid the calling of the multiplex PCR reads with MiXCR, one entry per CDR3 protein. The sample lists roughly 600,000 distinct CDR3 sequences; under 45% were seen once. Sequenced material: peripheral blood or thyroid tissue (not recorded which). Receptor source: an adult man with Graves' hyperthyroidism.

Concerning this clonotype: A much larger clone differs by one base, so this may be a read error. CDR3 residues: CVSSTPAAYEQYF. The CDR3, as DNA: TGTGTCAGCAGTACTCCAGCGGCTTACGAGCAGTACTTC. V usage is TRBV5-6 and J usage is TRBJ2-7; D may be TRBD2 (5 bases). The CDR3 is 13 residues long. From germline, CDR1 is SGHDT and CDR2 YYEEEE.

The chain is built from TRBV11-3 and TRBJ1-2, with 10 bases identical to TRBD1. V lost 2 bases, J lost 7 bases, and 7 bases stayed unmatched. The CDR3 loop spans 15 amino acids. Germline-derived CDR1 and CDR2 are SGHNT and YENEEA. The CDR3 DNA sequence: TGTGCCAGCAGCTTACACTCGGGACAGGGGTTTGGCTACACCTTC. It specifies CASSLHSGQGFGYTF.

Comment on this clonotype: Germline and junction disagree at one end, which may indicate a read error. The chain is built from TRBV24-1 and TRBJ2-2; a weak D match, TRBD2 (5 bases). This CDR3 has 16 residues. In germline, CDR1 is KGHDR, CDR2 SFDVKD. Here the CDR3 reads CASSLLGSRGTGELFF. In DNA, the CDR3 is TGTGCCAGCAGTTTACTAGGTAGTCGTGGGACCGGGGAGCTGTTTTTT.

The table lists this clonotype with many counts. V is TRBV24-1 and J is TRBJ2-2; TRBD1 matches at 9 bases. V lost 5 bases, J lost 6 bases, and 9 bases stayed unmatched. The germline CDR1 and CDR2 sequences are KGHDR and SFDVKD. The CDR3 is 16 residues long. DNA for the CDR3: TGTGCCACCAGTGGCCAGGGACAGGGTCGGTCCGGGGAGCTGTTTTTT. It codes for CATSGQGQGRSGELFF.

Regarding this clonotype: The conserved phenylalanine or tryptophan normally closing the CDR3 is absent here, so this likely arose from a read error. The limits of the CDR3 on the DNA are not certain, so only TCRdb's listed CDR3 is given. This chain connects TRBV7-2 to TRBJ2-1; TRBD2 reflects the table's D call only, with no check against the DNA. From germline, CDR1 is SGHTA and CDR2 FQGNSA. The CDR3 region is 22 residues in length, termini included. CDR3: CASSLQWGSGSMGLGSYNEPLC.

The gene calls are TRBV7-7 and TRBJ2-7; TRBD1 agrees at 11 bases. This CDR3 spans 14 amino acids. Germline V CDR1 and CDR2: SSHAT, FNYEAQ (reference sequence). Written as DNA, the CDR3 is TGTGCTGGCAGCTCCGGACAGGGGGCAAGCGAGCAGTACTTC. Its translation: CAGSSGQGASEQYF. Full variable domain (remainder filled in from reference TRBV7-7 and TRBJ2-7): GAGVSQSPRYKVTKRGQDVTLRCDPISSHATLYWYQQALGQGPEFLTYFNYEAQPDKSGLPSDRFSAERPEGSISTLTIQRTEQRDSAMYRCAGSSGQGASEQYFGPGTRLTVT.

The CDR3 is CASSTGQGGQPQHF. CDR3 bases: TGTGCCAGCAGTACTGGACAGGGAGGACAGCCCCAGCATTTT. The chain combines TRBV6-5 with TRBJ1-5; 8 bases agree with TRBD1. The trim removed 5 bases at V and 7 bases at J, leaving 7 bases unmatched. The CDR3 runs 14 residues. The germline V gene has CDR1 MNHEY and CDR2 SVGAGI.

This chain joins TRBV20-1 and TRBJ2-3; 9 bases map to TRBD1. After removal of 1 base from V and 3 bases from J, the junction contained 8 bases not matched to a gene. The length of the CDR3 is 16 residues. From germline, CDR1 is DFQATT and CDR2 SNEGSKA (reference sequence). CDR3: CSARATTGGWTDTQYF. The CDR3 DNA reads as TGCAGTGCTAGAGCCACGACAGGGGGGTGGACAGATACGCAGTATTTT.

Details on this clonotype: Since a much larger clone is just one base distant, this may be a read error. V is TRBV28 and J is TRBJ2-7; TRBD1 is a possible D gene (6 bases). Trimming stripped 4 bases from V and 2 bases from J, with 9 bases between. There are 13 residues in the CDR3. Germline V gene lookup returns CDR1 MDHEN and CDR2 SYDVKM. The DNA of the CDR3 is TGTGCCAGCAGTTGGGACATCGCCTACGAGCAGTACTTC. It codes for CASSWDIAYEQYF.

The CDR3: CASSQLWTRDTQYF. The CDR3, as DNA: TGCGCCAGCAGCCAACTGTGGACTCGAGATACGCAGTATTTT. V is TRBV4-1 and J is TRBJ2-3; D is perhaps TRBD2 (5 bases). CDR3 length: 14 residues. Looked up from germline, CDR1 is MGHRA and CDR2 is YSYEKL. V was cut by 2 bases and J by 5 bases, with 11 bases left in between.

This clonotype showed up many times. The junction and the germline gene differ at one end; a read error may be behind it. The chain has TRBV29-1 and TRBJ2-5; 11 bases agree with TRBD2. There are 14 residues in the CDR3. Germline assignment: CDR1 SQVTM and CDR2 ANQGSEA. As DNA, the CDR3 is TGCAGCGCTGAATGGGTAGCGGGAGGGGGGACCCAGTACTTC. It encodes CSAEWVAGGGTQYF.

The chain is built from TRBV7-2 and TRBJ2-7; 11 bases fit TRBD2. The J call may be in error: the DNA end matches TRBJ2-1 better. The CDR3 length is 15 residues. Looked up from germline, CDR1 is SGHTA and CDR2 is FQGNSA. The CDR3: CASSLEISGRGEQFF. CDR3 bases: TGTGCCAGCAGCTTAGAGATTAGCGGGAGGGGTGAGCAGTTCTTC.

This clonotype was counted many times. The rearrangement links TRBV4-2 to TRBJ1-5, with D uncertain. V dropped 3 bases and J dropped 2 bases, with 11 bases sitting between them. Germline CDR1 is LGHNA and CDR2 is YNFKEQ. This CDR3 is built from 15 residues. CDR3 sequence reads: CASSQGSAGNQPQHF. CDR3 coding DNA: TGTGCCAGCAGCCAGGGGTCCGCTGGCAATCAGCCCCAGCATTTT.

This clonotype appeared a few times. The rearrangement links TRBV6-5 to TRBJ1-1; no clear D. This CDR3 comprises 14 residues. From germline, CDR1 is MNHEY and CDR2 SVGAGI. V lost 0 bases and J lost 6, with 11 bases in between. CDR3 in DNA: TGTGCCAGCAGTTACTCGATTCCGGGGTCTGAAGCTTTCTTT. Protein product: CASSYSIPGSEAFF.

There are many counts of this clonotype. The V gene is TRBV7-8, the J gene TRBJ2-5, with D tentatively TRBD2 (5 bases). Per the germline V gene, CDR1 is SGHVS and CDR2 is FQNEAQ. V was shortened by 4 bases and J by 5 bases, with 8 bases between the two germline ends. The CDR3 runs 12 residues. The CDR3 region has the DNA TGTGCCAGCAGCTCCGGGGATGAGACCCAGTACTTC. This sequence encodes CASSSGDETQYF.

The rearrangement links TRBV9 to TRBJ1-2; TRBD1 might be the D (5 bases). The germline V gene has CDR1 SGDLS and CDR2 YYNGEE. Trimming pared 0 bases from V and 7 bases from J, leaving 19 bases between. The CDR3 is 16 residues long. The CDR3 sequence: CASSVDAAGRYGGYTF. The CDR3 bases are TGTGCCAGCAGCGTAGACGCTGCAGGGAGATATGGTGGCTACACCTTC. The variable domain in full, completed from reference TRBV9 and TRBJ1-2, reads DSGVTQTPKHLITATGQRVTLRCSPRSGDLSVYWYQQSLDQGLQFLIQYYNGEERAKGNILERFSAQQFPDLHSELNLSSLELGDSALYFCASSVDAAGRYGGYTFGSGTRLTVV.

This clonotype came up many times. The chain uses TRBV20-1 and TRBJ1-1; tentatively, D is TRBD1 (5 bases). CDR1 is DFQATT and CDR2 is SNEGSKA in the germline V gene (reference sequence). CDR3 length: 13 amino acids. V lost 3 bases to trimming and J lost 5 bases, with 13 bases between them. CDR3 bases: TGCAGTGCTAGGTATGGCAGGGAAACTGAAGCTTTCTTT. As protein: CSARYGRETEAFF.

The J gene is TRBJ2-5, the V gene TRBV2, with TRBD1 identical over 10 bases. This CDR3 spans 16 amino acids. The germline gives CDR1 SNHLY, CDR2 FYNNEI. Unmatched junction bases numbered 7, after V lost 4 bases and J lost 2 bases. CDR3 sequence reads: CASSALEGQGQETQYF. In DNA, the CDR3 is TGTGCCAGCAGTGCGCTCGAGGGACAGGGGCAAGAGACCCAGTACTTC.

This clonotype was found once. The genes are TRBV7-9 and TRBJ2-2, with 8 bases lining up with TRBD2. Germline CDR1 and CDR2: SEHNR and FQNEAQ (reference sequence). Trimming removed 5 bases from V and 1 base from J; junction bases left unmatched: 9. There are 17 residues in the CDR3. DNA for the CDR3: TGTGCCAGCAGCAATAAAGGCGGGGGGAGGAACACCGGGGAGCTGTTTTTT. Translated: CASSNKGGGRNTGELFF.

Concerning this clonotype itself: A much larger clone differs by one base, so this may be a read error. The V and J genes are TRBV6-1 and TRBJ2-5; 7 positions match TRBD1. Germline trimming cut 8 bases from V and 4 bases from J; bases unmatched to any gene: 4. Germline V gene lookup returns CDR1 MNHNS and CDR2 SASEGT. CDR3 size: 12 residues. The CDR3 region has the DNA TGTGCCAGCGACAGGGTCCGAGAGACCCAGTACTTC. It translates to CASDRVRETQYF.

The CDR3 sequence is CASSLGGRAASTDTQYF. DNA of the CDR3: TGTGCCAGCAGCTTAGGTGGTCGGGCTGCTAGCACAGATACGCAGTATTTT. The chain employs TRBV7-6 and TRBJ2-3; D is uncertain. Germline V gene lookup returns CDR1 SGHVS and CDR2 FNYEAQ. The V and J ends lost 1 base and 0 bases respectively, with 14 bases between them. The CDR3 runs 17 residues.

The V call is TRBV11-3, the J call TRBJ2-7; D may match TRBD1 or TRBD2 (5 bases each). V lost 5 bases and J lost 4, with 18 bases in between. Per germline, CDR1 SGHNT and CDR2 YENEEA. The CDR3 loop spans 15 amino acids. The CDR3, as DNA: TGTGCCAGCAGCACTACCGGGGCCGGTAGGTACGAGCAGTACTTC. Protein sequence: CASSTTGAGRYEQYF.

In the case of this clonotype: This may be a read error: a much more frequent sequence differs by one nucleotide. V usage is TRBV9 and J usage is TRBJ1-3, with 8 positions matching TRBD1. V lost 4 bases to trimming and J lost 6 bases; unmatched junction nucleotides: 6. This CDR3 is 14 amino acids long. Germline V lookup: CDR1 SGDLS, CDR2 YYNGEE. The CDR3 coding sequence is TGTGCCAGCAGCTTGGACAGGGAGAAAAACACCATATATTTT. Protein product: CASSLDREKNTIYF.

V is TRBV9 and J is TRBJ1-2; D not resolved. With 5 bases removed from V and 8 bases from J, the gap between germline ends came to 10 bases. The CDR3 has 11 amino acids. Germline V lookup: CDR1 SGDLS, CDR2 YYNGEE. The CDR3 protein is CASSGMGGYTF. The CDR3 DNA sequence: TGTGCCAGCAGTGGGATGGGGGGCTACACCTTC.

This clonotype was seen ten or more times. The genes are TRBV5-1 and TRBJ2-7, with a possible D match to TRBD2 (5 bases). The CDR3 is 14 amino acids. The V and J ends lost 4 bases and 3 bases respectively, with 14 bases between them. Germline V gives CDR1 SGHRS, CDR2 YFSETQ. For the CDR3, the DNA is TGCGCCAGCAGCCCCGGGATGAACAGCTACGAGCAGTACTTC. Protein sequence: CASSPGMNSYEQYF.

Ten or more counts support this clonotype. The chain joins TRBV20-1 to TRBJ1-1; D is ambiguous. Trimming left V 6 bases short and J 2 bases short, with 1 base between. The CDR3 loop spans 9 amino acids. The germline CDR1 and CDR2 sequences are DFQATT and SNEGSKA (reference sequence). The CDR3 DNA follows: TGCAGTGCAAACACTGAAGCTTTCTTT. It codes for CSANTEAFF.

This rearrangement joins TRBV29-1 to TRBJ1-2; D might be TRBD1 (6 bases). Trimming left V 8 bases short and J 8 bases short, with 15 bases between. CDR1 SQVTM and CDR2 ANQGSEA come from the germline V gene. CDR3 size: 11 residues. Here the CDR3 DNA reads TGCAGCTTGGCTGCAGGGGCCGGCTACACCTTC. Its translation is CSLAAGAGYTF.

The chain links TRBV7-9 to TRBJ2-5; 9 bases map to TRBD1. The CDR3 contains 14 residues. V gave up 3 bases and J gave up 7 bases; unmatched junction bases: 6. Germline CDR1 and CDR2: SEHNR and FQNEAQ (reference sequence). The CDR3 DNA sequence: TGTGCCAGCAGCTTCGGGACAGGGTCACCGACCCAGTACTTC. Encoded protein: CASSFGTGSPTQYF.

The CDR3 here is CSVVMTSGGTYEQYF. CDR3 nucleotide sequence: TGCAGCGTCGTCATGACTAGCGGGGGAACCTACGAGCAGTACTTC. The rearrangement links TRBV29-1 to TRBJ2-7; 12 bases align to TRBD2. Germline V lookup: CDR1 SQVTM, CDR2 ANQGSEA. J gave up 2 bases and V 6 bases, and 8 bases lay outside the gene matches. The CDR3 contains 15 residues.